This TCR beta chain was found in a study of shared clonotypes between healthy human individuals. The germline CDR1 and CDR2 sequences are SNHLY and FYNNEI. This CDR3 has 14 residues. V gave up 6 bases and J gave up 6 bases, with 15 bases separating them. CD45RO+ cells were combined with CCR7-negative CD45RA+ TemRA cells to form CD8 memory. The table came from immunoSEQ multiplex PCR; TCRdb's copy has only in-frame clones and leaves some out. This sample has roughly 380,000 clones, with around 96% found just once. This sequence joins TRBV2 and TRBJ2-4; D unclear. The sample consisted of memory CD8+ T cells sorted from blood. The subset here: CD45RO+ cells pooled with CCR7-negative TemRA cells. This clonotype was obtained from a man in his thirties or forties in good health. The CDR3 loop is CASSPPVWGNIQYF. The CDR3 coding sequence is TGTGCCAGCAGCCCACCGGTTTGGGGAAACATTCAGTACTTC.